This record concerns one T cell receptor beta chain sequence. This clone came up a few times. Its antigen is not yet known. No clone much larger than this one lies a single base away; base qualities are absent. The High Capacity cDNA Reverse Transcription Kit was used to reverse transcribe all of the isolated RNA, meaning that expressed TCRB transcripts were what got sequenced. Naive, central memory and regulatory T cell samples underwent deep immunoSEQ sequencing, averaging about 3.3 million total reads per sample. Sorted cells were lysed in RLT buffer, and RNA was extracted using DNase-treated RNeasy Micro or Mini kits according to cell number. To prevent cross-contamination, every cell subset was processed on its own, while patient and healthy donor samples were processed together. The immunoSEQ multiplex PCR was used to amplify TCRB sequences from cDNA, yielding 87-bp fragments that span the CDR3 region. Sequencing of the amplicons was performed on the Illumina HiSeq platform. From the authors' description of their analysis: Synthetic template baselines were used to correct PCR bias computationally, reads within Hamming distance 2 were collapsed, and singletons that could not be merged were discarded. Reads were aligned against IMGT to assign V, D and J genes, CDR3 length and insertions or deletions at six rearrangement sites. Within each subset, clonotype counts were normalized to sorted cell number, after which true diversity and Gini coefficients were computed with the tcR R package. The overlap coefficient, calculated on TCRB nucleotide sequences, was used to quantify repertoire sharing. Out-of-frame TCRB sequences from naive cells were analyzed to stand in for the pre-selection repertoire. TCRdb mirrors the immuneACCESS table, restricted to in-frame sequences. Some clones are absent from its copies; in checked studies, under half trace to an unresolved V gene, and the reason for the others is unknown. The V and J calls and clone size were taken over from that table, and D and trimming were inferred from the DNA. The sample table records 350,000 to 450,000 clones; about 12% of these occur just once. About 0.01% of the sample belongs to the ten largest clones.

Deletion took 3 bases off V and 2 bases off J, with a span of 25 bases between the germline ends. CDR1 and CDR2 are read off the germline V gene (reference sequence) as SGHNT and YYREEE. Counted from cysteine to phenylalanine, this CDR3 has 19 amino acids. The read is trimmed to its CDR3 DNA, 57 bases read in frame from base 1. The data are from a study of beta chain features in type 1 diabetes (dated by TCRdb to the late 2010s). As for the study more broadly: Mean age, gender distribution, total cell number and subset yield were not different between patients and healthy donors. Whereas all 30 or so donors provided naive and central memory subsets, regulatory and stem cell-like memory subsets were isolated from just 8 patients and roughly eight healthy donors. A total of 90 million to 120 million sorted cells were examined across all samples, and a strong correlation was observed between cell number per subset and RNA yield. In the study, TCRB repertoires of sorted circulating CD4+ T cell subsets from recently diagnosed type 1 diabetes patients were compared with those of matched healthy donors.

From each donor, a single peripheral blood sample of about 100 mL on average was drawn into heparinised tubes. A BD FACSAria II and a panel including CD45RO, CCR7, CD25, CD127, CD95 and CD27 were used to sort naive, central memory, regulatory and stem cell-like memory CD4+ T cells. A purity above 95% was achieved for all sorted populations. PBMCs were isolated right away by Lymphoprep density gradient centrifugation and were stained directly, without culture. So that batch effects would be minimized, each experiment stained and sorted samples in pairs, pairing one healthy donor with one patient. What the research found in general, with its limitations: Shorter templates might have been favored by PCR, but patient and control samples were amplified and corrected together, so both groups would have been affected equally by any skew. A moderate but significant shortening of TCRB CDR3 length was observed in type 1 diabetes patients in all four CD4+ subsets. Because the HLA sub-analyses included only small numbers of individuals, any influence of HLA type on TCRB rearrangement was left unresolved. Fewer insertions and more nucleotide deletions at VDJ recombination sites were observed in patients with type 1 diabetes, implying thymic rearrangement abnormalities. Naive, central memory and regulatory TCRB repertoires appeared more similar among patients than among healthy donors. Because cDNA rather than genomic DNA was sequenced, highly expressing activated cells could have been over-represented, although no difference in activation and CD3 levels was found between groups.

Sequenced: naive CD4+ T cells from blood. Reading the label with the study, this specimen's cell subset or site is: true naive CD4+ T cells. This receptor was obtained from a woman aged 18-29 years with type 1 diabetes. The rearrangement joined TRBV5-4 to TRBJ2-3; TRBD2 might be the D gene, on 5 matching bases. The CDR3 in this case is CASSSRLVLGIPPTDTQYF. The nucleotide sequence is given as TGTGCCAGCAGCTCCCGATTAGTACTAGGAATCCCCCCCACAGATACGCAGTATTTT. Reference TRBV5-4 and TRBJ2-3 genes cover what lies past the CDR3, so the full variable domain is ETGVTQSPTHLIKTRGQQVTLRCSSQSGHNTVSWYQQALGQGPQFIFQYYREEENGRGNFPPRFSGLQFPNYSSELNVNALELDDSALYLCASSSRLVLGIPPTDTQYFGPGTRLTVL.